What follows are 21 T cell receptor beta chains derived from one specimen sequenced in a study of shared clonotypes between healthy human individuals. Assay used: immunoSEQ multiplex PCR; TCRdb lists only in-frame clones, some missing. The sample lists around 2,000,000 clones; about 95% were seen once. CD45RO-negative CD8 cells positively selected for CCR7 made up the naive population, which excluded terminally differentiated effector memory CD45RA+ cells. The specimen sequenced was naive CD8+ T cells sorted from blood. The origin of the receptors is a young man in good health.

CDR3 protein: CASKVRENEQFF. The CDR3 DNA is TGTGCCAGCAAGGTTAGAGAGAATGAGCAGTTCTTC. J is TRBJ2-1 and V is TRBV6-6, with D unresolved. The CDR3 contains 12 residues. With 7 bases removed from V and 7 bases from J, the gap between germline ends came to 11 bases. CDR1 MNHNY and CDR2 SVGAGI come from the germline V gene (reference sequence).

This rearrangement joins TRBV12-5 to TRBJ2-5; maybe TRBD1 (5 bases). Germline values: CDR1 LGHNT, CDR2 FRNRAP. V was pared by 3 bases and J by 7 bases, with 12 bases between. The CDR3 is 13 residues long. The CDR3 DNA is TGTGCTAGTGGTTTTCAGACAGTCGGGACCCAGTACTTC. Protein sequence: CASGFQTVGTQYF.

The chain employs TRBV5-1 and TRBJ2-7; 8 nucleotides match TRBD2. The trim removed 0 bases at V and 5 bases at J, leaving 1 base unmatched. The CDR3 is 13 amino acids. Germline CDR1 SGHRS, CDR2 YFSETQ. Here the CDR3 DNA reads TGCGCCAGCAGCTTGGTTAGCGGGGACGAGCAGTACTTC. It specifies CASSLVSGDEQYF.

To note about this clone: The identical CDR3 is also encoded by other nucleotide sequences in the sample. V is TRBV9 and J is TRBJ2-5; 8 bases are a match to TRBD1. The CDR3 loop spans 15 amino acids. Trimming at V came to 2 bases and at J to 5 bases, leaving 8 bases not matched to a gene. Germline V gives CDR1 SGDLS, CDR2 YYNGEE. The CDR3 nucleotides are TGTGCCAGCAGCGTGGGGACAGGTGAGGGGGAGACCCAGTACTTC. This codes for CASSVGTGEGETQYF.

About this clone: A junction boundary mismatches the germline segment, possibly from a read error. This chain uses TRBV5-4 with TRBJ2-7; no firm D call. Germline CDR1 reads SGHNT; CDR2 reads YYREEE (reference sequence). The CDR3 sequence is 11 residues long. The CDR3 coding sequence is TGTGCCAGCAGCTTGGGTGGCCAGTGGGACTTC. This encodes CASSLGGQWDF.

The V call is TRBV6-5, the J call TRBJ2-2; the D gene is possibly TRBD2 (5 bases). This CDR3 is built from 14 residues. Trimming took 6 bases from V and 3 from J, leaving 11 bases between them. The germline V gene encodes CDR1 MNHEY and CDR2 SVGAGI. CDR3 protein: CASRKDGDTGELFF. For the CDR3, the DNA is TGTGCCAGCAGAAAAGACGGGGACACCGGGGAGCTGTTTTTT.

The chain uses TRBV6-5 and TRBJ2-7; the D is unclear. The length of the CDR3 is 14 residues. From germline, CDR1 is MNHEY and CDR2 SVGAGI. Between the trimmed V and J ends, which lost 2 bases and 7 bases, there was a span of 15 bases. CDR3 protein: CASSYTLHGQEQYF. Written as DNA, the CDR3 is TGTGCCAGCAGTTACACCCTCCACGGGCAAGAGCAGTACTTC.

The CDR3 DNA is TGTGCCAGCAGCTGGCAGGGGGTTATGGACTACGAGCAGTACTTC. Translating it yields CASSWQGVMDYEQYF. V is TRBV7-9 and J is TRBJ2-7; 7 bases agree with TRBD1. J gave up 3 bases and V 4 bases, and 9 bases lay outside the gene matches. The CDR3 contains 15 residues. Looked up from germline, CDR1 is SEHNR and CDR2 is FQNEAQ (reference sequence). Drawing the rest from reference TRBV7-9 and TRBJ2-7, the complete variable domain is DTGVSQNPRHKITKRGQNVTFRCDPISEHNRLYWYRQTLGQGPEFLTYFQNEAQLEKSRLLSDRFSAERPKGSFSTLEIQRTEQGDSAMYLCASSWQGVMDYEQYFGPGTRLTVT.

The chain joins TRBV19 to TRBJ2-5, with a weak D call TRBD2 (6 bases). CDR1 and CDR2 (germline): LNHDA, SQIVND (reference sequence). V lost 3 bases and J 5 bases, leaving 19 bases between the germline ends. The CDR3 spans 16 residues. In nucleotides, the CDR3 is TGTGCCAGTAGTATCCACCTCCTTGGGGGGAGGGAGACCCAGTACTTC. Its protein is CASSIHLLGGRETQYF.

The chain is built from TRBV5-4 and TRBJ2-5; D is possibly TRBD2 (5 bases). The CDR3 is 16 residues long. Trimming removed 4 bases from V and 4 bases from J, with 20 bases in between. The germline V gene has CDR1 SGHNT and CDR2 YYREEE (reference sequence). The CDR3 DNA sequence: TGTGCCAGCAGCGATCTATCCGGCGCCGAGGGAGAGACCCAGTACTTC. It codes for CASSDLSGAEGETQYF. Based on the CDR3 plus reference TRBV5-4 and TRBJ2-5, the full variable domain is ETGVTQSPTHLIKTRGQQVTLRCSSQSGHNTVSWYQQALGQGPQFIFQYYREEENGRGNFPPRFSGLQFPNYSSELNVNALELDDSALYLCASSDLSGAEGETQYFGPGTRLLVL.

The chain couples TRBV12-5 to TRBJ2-7; D unresolved. The CDR3 sequence is 13 residues long. V was shortened by 4 bases and J by 3 bases, with 10 bases between the two germline ends. The V gene's germline CDR1 is LGHNT and CDR2 FRNRAP. CDR3 DNA: TGTGCTAGTGGTTGGGGTCAAGACTACGAGCAGTACTTC. Its translation is CASGWGQDYEQYF.

The CDR3 DNA reads TGTGCCAGCAGTTACAGTTGGCAGCATATGAACACTGAAGCTTTCTTT. Protein sequence: CASSYSWQHMNTEAFF. This chain joins TRBV6-5 and TRBJ1-1; unclear D gene. This CDR3 has 16 amino acids. Trimming pared 2 bases from V and 0 bases from J, leaving 13 bases between. Germline V CDR1 and CDR2: MNHEY, SVGAGI.

V is TRBV2 and J is TRBJ2-1; D is possibly TRBD2 (6 bases). The CDR3 consists of 15 residues. Germline CDR1 reads SNHLY; CDR2 reads FYNNEI. V was shortened by 3 bases and J by 7 bases, with 16 bases between the two germline ends. The CDR3 region is CASSEEGSGWNEQFF. The CDR3 DNA reads as TGTGCCAGCAGTGAGGAGGGGTCAGGGTGGAATGAGCAGTTCTTC.

The J gene is TRBJ1-1, the V gene TRBV5-4; TRBD1 is a possible D gene (5 bases). The germline V gene has CDR1 SGHNT and CDR2 YYREEE (reference sequence). With 4 bases removed from V and 5 bases from J, the gap between germline ends came to 15 bases. This CDR3 is built from 14 residues. DNA for the CDR3: TGTGCCAGCAGCACGACAGCGTTAAGGACTGAAGCTTTCTTT. This sequence encodes CASSTTALRTEAFF.

CDR3 sequence: CASSVDELNYGYTF. CDR3 in DNA: TGTGCCAGCAGCGTAGACGAACTTAACTATGGCTACACCTTC. V usage is TRBV9 and J usage is TRBJ1-2; D unresolved. CDR3 length equals 14 residues. Germline CDR1 is SGDLS and CDR2 is YYNGEE. V lost 0 bases, J lost 1 base, and 7 bases lay in between.

The V call is TRBV2, the J call TRBJ2-3, with D perhaps TRBD2 (6 bases). CDR3 size: 16 residues. Germline CDR1 SNHLY, CDR2 FYNNEI. Trimming took 4 bases from V and 1 from J, leaving 15 bases between them. CDR3 nucleotides: TGTGCCAGCAGTGGTCCGGGACTCACCCGCACAGATACGCAGTATTTT. Translated: CASSGPGLTRTDTQYF.

The rearrangement joins TRBV9 to TRBJ2-7, with a weak D call TRBD2 (5 bases). The V end was cut by 1 base, the J end by 6 bases, with 17 bases between. Germline V gives CDR1 SGDLS, CDR2 YYNGEE. The CDR3 is 15 amino acids. The CDR3 region is CASSVHDTDGVEQYF. The CDR3 nucleotides read TGTGCCAGCAGCGTACACGACACTGACGGGGTCGAGCAGTACTTC.

The J gene is TRBJ2-7, the V gene TRBV7-9, with 7 positions matching TRBD2. The CDR3 loop spans 14 amino acids. Losses at the gene ends were 7 bases for V and 4 bases for J; bases not matched to a gene: 10. Germline V gene sequence: CDR1 SEHNR, CDR2 FQNEAQ (reference sequence). CDR3 sequence (DNA): TGTGCCAGCACCCGTCCGGGGGAGGGATACGAGCAGTACTTC. This encodes CASTRPGEGYEQYF. Looking up the rest from reference TRBV7-9 and TRBJ2-7 gives the full variable domain: DTGVSQNPRHKITKRGQNVTFRCDPISEHNRLYWYRQTLGQGPEFLTYFQNEAQLEKSRLLSDRFSAERPKGSFSTLEIQRTEQGDSAMYLCASTRPGEGYEQYFGPGTRLTVT.

The CDR3 region has the DNA TGCGCCAGCAGCCAAGATGCGTCCGTCTTTACGGTGCAGTACTTC. This encodes CASSQDASVFTVQYF. V is TRBV4-1 and J is TRBJ2-7; no reliable D call. Between the trimmed V and J ends, which lost 0 bases and 9 bases, there was a span of 18 bases. CDR1 is MGHRA and CDR2 is YSYEKL in the germline V gene. The CDR3 spans 15 residues.

The DNA of the CDR3 is TGTGCCTGGAGTGTACAAATCCCCGGGGAGCTGTTTTTT. This translates into CAWSVQIPGELFF. This chain uses TRBV30 with TRBJ2-2; no clear D. The V gene lost 0 bases and the J gene lost 6 bases, with 8 bases spanning the gap. Germline V gene data show CDR1 as GTSNPN and CDR2 as SVGIG (reference sequence). CDR3 length: 13 residues.

The chain recombines TRBV11-2 with TRBJ2-7, with TRBD2 matching 10 bases. CDR3 length: 15 amino acids. V was pared by 5 bases and J by 1 base, with 5 bases of the junction left unmatched. CDR1 SGHAT and CDR2 FQNNGV come from the germline V gene. The CDR3 spells CASSEWTSGSYEQYF. As DNA, the CDR3 is TGTGCCAGCAGCGAATGGACTAGCGGATCCTACGAGCAGTACTTC. The full variable domain, rest sourced from reference TRBV11-2 and TRBJ2-7, is EAGVAQSPRYKIIEKRQSVAFWCNPISGHATLYWYQQILGQGPKLLIQFQNNGVVDDSQLPKDRFSAERLKGVDSTLKIQPAKLEDSAVYLCASSEWTSGSYEQYFGPGTRLTVT.